This TCR beta chain was documented in a study of OX40 agonist ivuxolimab in advanced cancers. Overall study findings and caveats: Clonal expansion by week 6 occurred in CD4+ and CD8+ blood T cells (at 0.1 to 3.0 mg/kg). Compared with others, partial responders at 0.1-3.0 mg/kg displayed clonal expansion among the lowest.

TCRdb keeps only in-frame clones here, not all; method: immunoSEQ multiplex PCR. The top ten clones hold approximately 1% of a sample with under 75,000 clones, about four fifths of them seen once. The V gene's germline CDR1 is LNHDA and CDR2 SQIVND (reference sequence). The CDR3 runs to 11 residues. V was shortened by 3 bases and J by 5 bases, with 3 bases between the two germline ends. On this clone itself: What it binds is not known.

This sequence was found in an adult with an advanced solid tumor such as melanoma, head and neck, liver or kidney cancer. The source was CD4+ or CD8+ T cells sorted from blood, collected in a trial of the OX40 agonist ivuxolimab. The chain joins TRBV19 to TRBJ2-3; D is undetermined. The CDR3 loop reads CASSMGDTQYF. The CDR3 DNA reads TGTGCCAGTAGTATGGGAGATACGCAGTATTTT.